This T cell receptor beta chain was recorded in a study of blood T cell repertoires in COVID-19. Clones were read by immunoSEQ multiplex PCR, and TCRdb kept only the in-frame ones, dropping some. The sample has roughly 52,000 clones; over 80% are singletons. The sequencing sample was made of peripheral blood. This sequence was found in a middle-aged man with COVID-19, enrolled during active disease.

Here the CDR3 DNA reads TGCGCCAGCAGCTTGGGACGGACAGGGTTGGACACTGAAGCTTTCTTT. This gives the protein CASSLGRTGLDTEAFF. The chain has TRBV5-1 and TRBJ1-1, with 8 nucleotides matching TRBD1. This CDR3 has 16 residues. Germline V gene data show CDR1 as SGHRS and CDR2 as YFSETQ. The junction had 7 bases not matched to a gene; V was cut back by 0 bases and J by 3 bases.